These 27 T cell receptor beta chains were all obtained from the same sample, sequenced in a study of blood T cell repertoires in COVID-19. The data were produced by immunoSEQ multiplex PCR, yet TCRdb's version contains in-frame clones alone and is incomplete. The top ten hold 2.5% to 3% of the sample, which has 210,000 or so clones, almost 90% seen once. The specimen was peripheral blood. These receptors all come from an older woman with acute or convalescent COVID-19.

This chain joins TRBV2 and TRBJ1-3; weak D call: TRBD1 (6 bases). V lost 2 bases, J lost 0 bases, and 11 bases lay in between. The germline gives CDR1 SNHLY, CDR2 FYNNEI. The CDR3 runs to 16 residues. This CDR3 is CASSEYGRGSGNTIYF. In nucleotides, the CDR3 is TGTGCCAGCAGTGAATATGGCAGGGGCTCTGGAAACACCATATATTTT.

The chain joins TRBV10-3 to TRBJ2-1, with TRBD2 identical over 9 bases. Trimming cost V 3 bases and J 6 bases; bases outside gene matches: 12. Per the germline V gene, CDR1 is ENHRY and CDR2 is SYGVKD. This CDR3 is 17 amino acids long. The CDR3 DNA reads TGTGCCATCAGTGATCATGGTTTAGCGGGAGCCGTCAATGAGCAGTTCTTC. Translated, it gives CAISDHGLAGAVNEQFF.

CDR3 DNA sequence: TGTGCCAGCAGCGCAAGCGGGGGGCCCTCAAATAAGCAGTTCTTC. Its protein product is CASSASGGPSNKQFF. V usage is TRBV7-3 and J usage is TRBJ2-1, with 9 bases aligning to TRBD2. The CDR3 runs 15 residues. V gave up 5 bases and J gave up 11 bases; unmatched junction bases: 13. Per germline, CDR1 SGHTA and CDR2 FQGTGA.

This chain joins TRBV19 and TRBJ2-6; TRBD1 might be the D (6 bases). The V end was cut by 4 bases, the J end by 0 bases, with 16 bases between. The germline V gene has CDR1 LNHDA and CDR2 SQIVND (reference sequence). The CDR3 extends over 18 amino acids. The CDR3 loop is CASSTRTEKLSGANVLTF. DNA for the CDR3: TGTGCCAGTAGTACACGGACAGAGAAGCTCTCTGGGGCCAACGTCCTGACTTTC.

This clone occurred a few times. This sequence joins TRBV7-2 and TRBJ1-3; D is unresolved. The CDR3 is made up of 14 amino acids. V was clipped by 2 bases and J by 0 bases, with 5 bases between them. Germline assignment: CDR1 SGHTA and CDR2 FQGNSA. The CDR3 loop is CASSLSVSGNTIYF. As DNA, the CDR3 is TGTGCCAGCAGCTTATCCGTCTCTGGAAACACCATATATTTT. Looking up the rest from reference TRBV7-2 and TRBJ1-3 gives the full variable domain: GAGVSQSPSNKVTEKGKDVELRCDPISGHTALYWYRQSLGQGLEFLIYFQGNSAPDKSGLPSDRFSAERTGGSVSTLTIQRTQQEDSAVYLCASSLSVSGNTIYFGEGSWLTVV.

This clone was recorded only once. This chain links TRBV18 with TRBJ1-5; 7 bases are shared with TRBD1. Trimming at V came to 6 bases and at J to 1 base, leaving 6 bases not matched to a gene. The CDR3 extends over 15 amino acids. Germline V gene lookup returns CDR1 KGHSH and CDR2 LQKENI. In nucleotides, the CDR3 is TGTGCCAGCTCCCCCGGGACAGAGAGCAATCAGCCCCAGCATTTT. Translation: CASSPGTESNQPQHF.

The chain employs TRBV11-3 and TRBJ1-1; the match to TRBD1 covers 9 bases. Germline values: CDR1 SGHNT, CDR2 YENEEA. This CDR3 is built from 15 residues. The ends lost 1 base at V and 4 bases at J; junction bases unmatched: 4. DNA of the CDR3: TGTGCCAGCAGCTTAGGTAACAGGGGGCCCACTGAAGCTTTCTTT. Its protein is CASSLGNRGPTEAFF.

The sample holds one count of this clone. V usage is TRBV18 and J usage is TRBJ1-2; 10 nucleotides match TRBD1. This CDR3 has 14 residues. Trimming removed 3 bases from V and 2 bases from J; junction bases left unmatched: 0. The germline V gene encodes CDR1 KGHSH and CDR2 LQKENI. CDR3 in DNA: TGTGCCAGCTCACCGGGACAGGGGAACTATGGCTACACCTTC. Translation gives CASSPGQGNYGYTF. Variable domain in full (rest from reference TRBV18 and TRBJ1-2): NAGVMQNPRHLVRRRGQEARLRCSPMKGHSHVYWYRQLPEEGLKFMVYLQKENIIDESGMPKERFSAEFPKEGPSILRIQQVVRGDSAAYFCASSPGQGNYGYTFGSGTRLTVV.

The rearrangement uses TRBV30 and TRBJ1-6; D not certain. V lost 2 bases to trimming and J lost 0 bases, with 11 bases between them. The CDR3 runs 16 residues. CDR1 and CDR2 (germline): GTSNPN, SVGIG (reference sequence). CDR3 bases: TGTGCCTGGAGTCCCGCAGGAAGCTCCTATAATTCACCCCTCCACTTT. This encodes CAWSPAGSSYNSPLHF.

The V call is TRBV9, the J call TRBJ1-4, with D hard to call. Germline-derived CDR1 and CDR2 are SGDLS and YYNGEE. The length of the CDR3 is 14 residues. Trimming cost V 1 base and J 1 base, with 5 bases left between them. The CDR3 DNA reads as TGTGCCAGCAGCGTAACGGTAACTAATGAAAAACTGTTTTTT. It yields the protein CASSVTVTNEKLFF.

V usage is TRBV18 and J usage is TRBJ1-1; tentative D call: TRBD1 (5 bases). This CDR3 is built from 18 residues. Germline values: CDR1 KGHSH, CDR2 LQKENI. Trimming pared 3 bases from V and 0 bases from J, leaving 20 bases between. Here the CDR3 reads CASSPSFGRVKMNTEAFF. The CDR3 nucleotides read TGTGCCAGCTCACCTTCTTTTGGCAGGGTGAAAATGAACACTGAAGCTTTCTTT.

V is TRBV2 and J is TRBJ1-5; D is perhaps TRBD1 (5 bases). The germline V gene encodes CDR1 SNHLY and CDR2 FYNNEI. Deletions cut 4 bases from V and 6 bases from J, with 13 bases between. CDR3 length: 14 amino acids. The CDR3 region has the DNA TGTGCCAGCAGTGTGACAAGGAGGGGTCAGCCCCAGCATTTT. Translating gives CASSVTRRGQPQHF.

CDR3 coding DNA: TGTGCCAGCAGCGTAGGATGGGGGGGGACAGATACGCAGTATTTT. Its translation: CASSVGWGGTDTQYF. J is TRBJ2-3 and V is TRBV9; 7 nucleotides match TRBD2. Germline CDR1 is SGDLS and CDR2 is YYNGEE. The CDR3 is made up of 15 amino acids. Trimming at V came to 0 bases and at J to 3 bases, leaving 4 bases not matched to a gene.

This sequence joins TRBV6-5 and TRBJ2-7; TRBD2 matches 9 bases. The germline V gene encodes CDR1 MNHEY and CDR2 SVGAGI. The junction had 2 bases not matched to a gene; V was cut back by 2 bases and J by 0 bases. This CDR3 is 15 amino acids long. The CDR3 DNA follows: TGTGCCAGCAGTTACCTAGCGGGGATCTCCTACGAGCAGTACTTC. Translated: CASSYLAGISYEQYF.

The CDR3 nucleotides are TGTGCCAGCAGCTTAGTACGGGGGGCTAACACCGGGGAGCTGTTTTTT. This sequence encodes CASSLVRGANTGELFF. V is TRBV11-3 and J is TRBJ2-2; possibly TRBD2 for D (7 bases). The V end was cut by 1 base, the J end by 2 bases, with 11 bases between. The CDR3 has 16 residues. Germline V lookup: CDR1 SGHNT, CDR2 YENEEA.

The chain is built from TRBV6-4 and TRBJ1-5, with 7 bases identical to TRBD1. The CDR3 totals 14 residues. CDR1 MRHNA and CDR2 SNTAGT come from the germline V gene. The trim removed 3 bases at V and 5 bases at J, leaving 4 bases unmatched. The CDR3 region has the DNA TGTGCCAGCAGTGAAGGGACAGAGGATCAGCCCCAGCATTTT. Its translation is CASSEGTEDQPQHF.

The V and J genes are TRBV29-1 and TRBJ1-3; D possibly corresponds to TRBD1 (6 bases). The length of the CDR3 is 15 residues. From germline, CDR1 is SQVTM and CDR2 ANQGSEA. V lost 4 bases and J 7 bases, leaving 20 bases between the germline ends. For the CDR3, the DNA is TGCAGCGTTGGGACAGCTACCGACCTCCTCAACACCATATATTTT. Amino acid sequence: CSVGTATDLLNTIYF.

The CDR3 spells CASSFGGGETQYF. For the CDR3, the DNA is TGTGCCAGCAGTTTTGGGGGGGGCGAGACCCAGTACTTC. The rearrangement joins TRBV12-3 or TRBV12-4 to TRBJ2-5; tentatively, D is TRBD2 (7 bases). Trimming left V 3 bases short and J 5 bases short, with 10 bases between. This CDR3 is 13 amino acids long.

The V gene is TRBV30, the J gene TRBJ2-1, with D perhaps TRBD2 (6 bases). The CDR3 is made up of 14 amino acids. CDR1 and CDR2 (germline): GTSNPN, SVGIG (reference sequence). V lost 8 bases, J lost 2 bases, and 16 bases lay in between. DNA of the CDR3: TGTGCCCACGCCGGGAGCCCAGCCTACAATGAGCAGTTCTTC. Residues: CAHAGSPAYNEQFF.

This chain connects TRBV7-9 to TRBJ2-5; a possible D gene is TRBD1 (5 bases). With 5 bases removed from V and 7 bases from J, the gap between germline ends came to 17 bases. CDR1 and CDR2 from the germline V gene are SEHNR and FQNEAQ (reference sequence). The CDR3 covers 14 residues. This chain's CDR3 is CASSPRQSSGTQYF. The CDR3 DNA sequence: TGTGCCAGCAGCCCCAGACAGTCCTCCGGGACCCAGTACTTC. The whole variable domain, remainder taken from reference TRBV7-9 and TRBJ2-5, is DTGVSQNPRHKITKRGQNVTFRCDPISEHNRLYWYRQTLGQGPEFLTYFQNEAQLEKSRLLSDRFSAERPKGSFSTLEIQRTEQGDSAMYLCASSPRQSSGTQYFGPGTRLLVL.

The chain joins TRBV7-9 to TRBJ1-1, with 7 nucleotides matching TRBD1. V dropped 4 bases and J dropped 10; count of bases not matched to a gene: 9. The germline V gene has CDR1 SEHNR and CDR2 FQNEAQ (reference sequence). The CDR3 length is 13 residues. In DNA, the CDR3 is TGTGCCAGCAGCTCCCGTGGGCAGGGGGGAGCTTTCTTT. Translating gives CASSSRGQGGAFF.

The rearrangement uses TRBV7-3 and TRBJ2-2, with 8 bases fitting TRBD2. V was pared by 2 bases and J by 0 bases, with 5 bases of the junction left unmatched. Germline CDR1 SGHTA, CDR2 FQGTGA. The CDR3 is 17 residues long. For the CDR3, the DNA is TGTGCCAGCAGCTTACAAGCGGGGGCCGCGAACACCGGGGAGCTGTTTTTT. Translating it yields CASSLQAGAANTGELFF. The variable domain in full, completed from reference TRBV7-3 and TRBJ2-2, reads GAGVSQTPSNKVTEKGKYVELRCDPISGHTALYWYRQSLGQGPEFLIYFQGTGAADDSGLPNDRFFAVRPEGSVSTLKIQRTERGDSAVYLCASSLQAGAANTGELFFGEGSRLTVL.

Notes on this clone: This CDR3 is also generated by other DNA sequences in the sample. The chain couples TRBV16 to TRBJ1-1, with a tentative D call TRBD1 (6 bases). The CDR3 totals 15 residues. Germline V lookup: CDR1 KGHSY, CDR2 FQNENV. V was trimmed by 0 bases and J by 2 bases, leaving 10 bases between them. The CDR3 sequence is CASSQSARGNTEAFF. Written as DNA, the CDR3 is TGTGCCAGCAGCCAATCGGCCAGGGGAAACACTGAAGCTTTCTTT.

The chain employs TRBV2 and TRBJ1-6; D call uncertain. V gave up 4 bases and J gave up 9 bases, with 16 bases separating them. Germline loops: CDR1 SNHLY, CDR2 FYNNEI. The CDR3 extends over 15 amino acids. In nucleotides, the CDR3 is TGTGCCAGCAGTGGGAGCGACGGAGTTAGTTCACCCCTCCACTTT. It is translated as CASSGSDGVSSPLHF.

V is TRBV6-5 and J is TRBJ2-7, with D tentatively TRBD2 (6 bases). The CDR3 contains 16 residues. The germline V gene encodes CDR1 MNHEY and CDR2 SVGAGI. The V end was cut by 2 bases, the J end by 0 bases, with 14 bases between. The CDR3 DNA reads TGTGCCAGCAGTTACAATAGCGGAGGCCTCTCCTACGAGCAGTACTTC. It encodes CASSYNSGGLSYEQYF.

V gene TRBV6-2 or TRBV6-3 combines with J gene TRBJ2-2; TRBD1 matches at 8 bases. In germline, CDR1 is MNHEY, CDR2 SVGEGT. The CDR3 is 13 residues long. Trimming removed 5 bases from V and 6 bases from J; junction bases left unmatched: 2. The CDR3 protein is CASSLTGAGELFF. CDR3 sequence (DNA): TGTGCCAGCAGTCTGACAGGGGCCGGGGAGCTGTTTTTT.

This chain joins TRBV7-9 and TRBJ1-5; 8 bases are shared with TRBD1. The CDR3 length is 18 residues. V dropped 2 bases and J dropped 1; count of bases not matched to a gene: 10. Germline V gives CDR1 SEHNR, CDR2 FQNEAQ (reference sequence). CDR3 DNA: TGTGCCAGCAGCTTATGGCAGGGGGCCCGTCGCAGCAATCAGCCCCAGCATTTT. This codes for CASSLWQGARRSNQPQHF.